The entry below describes one T cell receptor beta chain. This clonotype has a count of ten or more. This receptor's antigen is unknown. No base quality information exists; no much larger clone differs at one position. Its CDR3 holds 17 amino acids, cysteine through phenylalanine. Kept here is only the CDR3 DNA, which spans 51 bases and is read in frame from base 1. CDR1 and CDR2 were assigned from the germline V gene as MNHNS and SASEGT. Trimming removed 4 bases from V and 6 bases from J; the gene matches leave 17 bases unexplained. The entry originates in a study of T cells after yellow fever vaccination (dated by TCRdb to between 2019 and 2020). For context, the study as a whole: Libraries from fractions with low cell numbers were prepared with the SMART-Seq v4 Ultra Low Input RNA kit. The cohort comprised two healthy male donors, one aged 18 to 30 and one aged 30 to 40 years. Blood samples were taken at several timepoints before and after primary and secondary immunization, and bulk PBMC replicates and cell subsets were isolated. To follow T-cell clones before and after primary and booster YFV17D yellow fever vaccination, bulk TCR alpha and beta repertoires were sequenced over time. Broad study findings and their caveats: Only two donors were included in the study, so the extent to which the findings can be generalized is limited. After the booster, most clones that had expanded after primary vaccination were detected again (roughly 96% of CD4 and more than 85% of CD8), suggesting broad maintenance of memory. Computational filtering was required because FACS-sorted repertoires could contain abundant contaminating clonotypes from the bulk population. Compared with the primary T-cell response, the secondary T-cell response was weaker but faster, peaking on day 5 rather than day 15. A small share of clonotypes was detected in both CD4 and CD8 compartments, with the overlap likely arising from convergent recombination.

What the treatment or condition label conveys for this sample: live attenuated yellow fever vaccine strain. A standard Ficoll-Paque protocol was used to isolate PBMCs from peripheral blood. CD4 and CD8 T-cell fractions were isolated with Dynabeads CD4 and CD8 positive selection kits. RNA was extracted with TriZol from bulk PBMCs, CD4 and CD8 fractions, and dextramer-positive and dextramer-negative fractions. Data came from an Illumina NovaSeq 6000. TCR cDNA was made using 5'RACE template switching, a step that added a universal primer site and unique molecular identifiers. Priming of cDNA synthesis was performed from both the TCR alpha and TCR beta constant segments. Two PCR steps were used to amplify libraries, with sample barcodes and sequencing adapters being added in the second step. Sequencing of the libraries was done on either Illumina HiSeq 2500 (2x100 bp) or NovaSeq (2x150 bp). Per the authors' processing: MIGEC was used to demultiplex reads and collapse the reads into UMI consensus sequences, and MiXCR was used for V(D)J alignment. Clonotypes responding to the vaccine were identified with edgeR on replicate PBMC samples, with the criteria of FDR below 0.01 and a log2 fold change above 5 up to day 15. CD4 or CD8 identity was assigned to each bulk clonotype according to whether the clonotype was present at higher abundance in the sequenced CD4 repertoire or the sequenced CD8 repertoire. TCRdb took the public reads, trimmed them with fastp at Q25, ran MiXCR for clone calling and kept in-frame beta chains. All rows with the same CDR3 protein become a single entry with the most common DNA and genes. The V and J calls here are based on TCRdb, not the publication. In this sample the table shows a few hundred thousand distinct CDR3 sequences, approximately 10% of which occur a single time. In total, the top ten clones hold around 3.4% of the sample.

The specimen was CD4+ T cells sorted from PBMCs, collected 5 days after the yellow fever booster vaccination. The chain couples TRBV6-1 to TRBJ1-1; the junction holds 7 bases that match TRBD1. The receptor's source is a man aged 18 to 29 who received the YFV17D yellow fever vaccine. The CDR3 loop reads CASSVPGGVLNRPEAFF. The nucleotide sequence is TGTGCCAGCAGTGTGCCAGGGGGTGTTTTGAACAGGCCTGAAGCTTTCTTT.